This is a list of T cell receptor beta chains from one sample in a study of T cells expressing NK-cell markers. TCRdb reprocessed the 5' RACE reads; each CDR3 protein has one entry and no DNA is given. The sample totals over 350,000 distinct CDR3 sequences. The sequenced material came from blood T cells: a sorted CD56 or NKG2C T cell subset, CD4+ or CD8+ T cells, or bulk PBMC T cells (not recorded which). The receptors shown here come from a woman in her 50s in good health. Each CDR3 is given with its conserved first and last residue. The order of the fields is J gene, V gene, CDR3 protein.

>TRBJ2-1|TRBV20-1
CRATGQYNEQFF
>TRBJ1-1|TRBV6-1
CASSELLGWGGTEAFF
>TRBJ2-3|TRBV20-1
CSAVAASASTDTQYF
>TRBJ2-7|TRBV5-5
CASSPAPGDRFYEQYF
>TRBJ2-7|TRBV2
CASGWTGVSYEQYF
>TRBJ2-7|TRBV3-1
CASSLRDSFSYEQYF
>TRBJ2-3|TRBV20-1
CSVAGASTDTQYF
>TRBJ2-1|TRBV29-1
CSVEGLDLVGFF
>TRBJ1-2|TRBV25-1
CASSGPDRVHYGYTF
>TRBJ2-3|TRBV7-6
CASSLVEGPDTQYF
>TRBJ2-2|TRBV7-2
CASSSAPGLAAGELFF
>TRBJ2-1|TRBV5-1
CASSSSLLAGDYNEQFF
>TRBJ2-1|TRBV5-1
CASSLPGGEQFF
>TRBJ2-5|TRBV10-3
CAISGDIKETQYF
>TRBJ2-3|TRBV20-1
CSASVGRGADTQYF
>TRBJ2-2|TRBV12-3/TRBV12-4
CASSKTSFTGELFF
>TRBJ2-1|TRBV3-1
CASSHSPIGAPGGNEQFF
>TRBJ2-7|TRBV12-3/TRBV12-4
CASSTGGRSRYEQYF
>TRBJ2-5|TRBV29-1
CSIDGEGETQYF
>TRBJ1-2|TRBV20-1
CSARNTQDNYGYTF
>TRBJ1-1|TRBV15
CATSRDANREKAFF
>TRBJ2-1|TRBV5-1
CASSLFLAGGSDNEQFF
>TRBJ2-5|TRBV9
CASSVVPSGSSGRETQYF
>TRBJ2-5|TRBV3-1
CASSQEIVTATTHQETQYF
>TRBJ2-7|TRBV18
CASSPPGRSLYEQYF
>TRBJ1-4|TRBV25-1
CASSPRTGLGKLFF
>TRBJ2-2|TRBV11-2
CASSIWGLAVNTGELFF
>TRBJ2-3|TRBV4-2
CASSLRGRPTDTQYF
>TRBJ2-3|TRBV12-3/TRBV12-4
CASSLLSESGRSTDTQYF
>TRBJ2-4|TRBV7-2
CASSLPGLRTSGLAKNIQYF
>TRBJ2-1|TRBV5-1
CASSIGTFEQFF
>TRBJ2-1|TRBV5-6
CASSLYGATPPFF
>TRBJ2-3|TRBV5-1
CASSSGLAGGPGTDTQYF
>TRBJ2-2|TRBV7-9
CASSLLVSGTGELFF
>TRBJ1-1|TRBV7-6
CASSLSSANTEAFF
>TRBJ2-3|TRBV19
CASSIVASGTDTQYF
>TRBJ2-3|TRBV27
CASSGRFGTDTQYF
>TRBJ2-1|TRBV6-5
CASSYLPSGRLNEQFF
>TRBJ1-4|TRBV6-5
CASSYSRQGANEKLFF
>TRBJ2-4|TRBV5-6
CASSQDGPGLAGRGKNIQYF
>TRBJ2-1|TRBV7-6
CASSLEAGGKYNEQFF
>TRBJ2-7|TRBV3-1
CASSQEDGTSYEQYF
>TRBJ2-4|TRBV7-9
CASSLSHSTGVLAKNIQYF
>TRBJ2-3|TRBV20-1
CSAKKPGLATTDTQYF